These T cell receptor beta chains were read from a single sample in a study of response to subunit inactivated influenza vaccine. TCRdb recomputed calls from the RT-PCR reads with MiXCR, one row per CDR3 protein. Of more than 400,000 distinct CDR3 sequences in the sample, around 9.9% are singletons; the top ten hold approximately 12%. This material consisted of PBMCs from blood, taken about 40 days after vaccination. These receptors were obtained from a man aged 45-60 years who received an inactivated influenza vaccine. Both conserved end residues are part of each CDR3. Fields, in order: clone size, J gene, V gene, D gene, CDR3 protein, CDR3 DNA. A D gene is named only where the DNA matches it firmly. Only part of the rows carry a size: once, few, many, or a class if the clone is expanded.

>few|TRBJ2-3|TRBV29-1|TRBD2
CSVLGVGGEPTDTQYF
TGCAGCGTCCTCGGGGTGGGAGGGGAGCCCACAGATACGCAGTATTTT
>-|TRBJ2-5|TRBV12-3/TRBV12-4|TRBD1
CASSTKTGQTGETQYF
TGTGCCAGCAGTACCAAAACGGGACAGACGGGAGAGACCCAGTACTTC
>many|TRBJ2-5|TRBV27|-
CASSLWGGLETQYF
TGTGCCAGCAGTTTATGGGGCGGCTTAGAGACCCAGTACTTC
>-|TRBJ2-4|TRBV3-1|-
CASSQDVGGRIQYF
TGTGCCAGCAGCCAAGATGTGGGAGGACGAATTCAGTACTTC
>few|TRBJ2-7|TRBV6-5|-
CASSSRGRGYEQYF
TGTGCCAGCAGTTCACGGGGAAGGGGGTACGAGCAGTACTTC
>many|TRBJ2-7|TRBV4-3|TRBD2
CASSQDTGTSTYEQYF
TGCGCCAGCAGCCAGGATACCGGGACTAGCACATACGAGCAGTACTTC
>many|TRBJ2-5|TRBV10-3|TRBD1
CAISGTGQETQYF
TGTGCCATCAGTGGGACAGGCCAAGAGACCCAGTACTTC
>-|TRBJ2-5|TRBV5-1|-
CASSSGRTAQETQYF
TGCGCCAGCAGCTCCGGTCGGACAGCCCAAGAGACCCAGTACTTC
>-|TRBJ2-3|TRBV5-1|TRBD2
CASSLGTSGPITDTQYF
TGCGCCAGCAGCTTGGGGACTAGCGGACCTATCACAGATACGCAGTATTTT
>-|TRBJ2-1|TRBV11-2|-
CASSLGNGLNEQFF
TGTGCCAGCAGCTTAGGAAACGGGTTGAATGAGCAGTTCTTC
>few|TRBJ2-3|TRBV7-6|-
CASSPSRTGGTDTQYF
TGTGCCAGCAGCCCCTCGCGGACGGGAGGCACAGATACGCAGTATTTT
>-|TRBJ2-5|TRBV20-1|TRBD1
CSAPMTGGLETQYF
TGCAGTGCTCCTATGACAGGGGGCCTGGAGACCCAGTACTTC
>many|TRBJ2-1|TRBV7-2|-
CASSSAVEQFF
TGTGCCAGCAGCTCAGCGGTAGAGCAGTTCTTC
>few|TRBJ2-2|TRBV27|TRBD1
CASSQGTGMYTGELFF
TGTGCCAGCAGTCAAGGGACAGGGATGTACACCGGGGAGCTGTTTTTT
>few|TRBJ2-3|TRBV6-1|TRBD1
CASSRGLNTDTQYF
TGTGCCAGCAGCAGGGGGCTTAACACAGATACGCAGTATTTT
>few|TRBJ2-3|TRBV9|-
CASSGGDSTSTDTQYF
TGTGCCAGCAGCGGGGGGGACAGCACTAGCACAGATACGCAGTATTTT
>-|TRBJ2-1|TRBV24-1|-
CATSDPRQYNEQFF
TGTGCCACCAGTGACCCTAGACAGTACAATGAGCAGTTCTTC
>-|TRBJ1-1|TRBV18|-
CASSPFPDTEAFF
TGTGCCAGCTCACCATTCCCGGACACTGAAGCTTTCTTT